These T cell receptor beta chains were read from a single sample in a study of technical replicates of blood from a few donors. Sequencing was performed with immunoSEQ multiplex PCR; in TCRdb, only in-frame clones are kept and a portion is missing. The repertoire holds over 60,000 clones, with around 93% as singletons. The sample taken for sequencing was T cells isolated from PBMCs. The receptors stem from a human donor in good health. Each CDR3 is given with its conserved first and last residue. The D gene is left open where the match is weak. Clone size, where shown, is once, few, many, or a class for clones that have expanded.

length: 13; size: few; V: TRBV2; J: TRBJ2-7; D: TRBD2; DNA: TGTGCCAGCGTGCGGGGGGGCGGCTACGAGCAGTACTTC; CDR3: CASVRGGGYEQYF
length: 15; size: -; V: TRBV4-1; J: TRBJ1-4; D: -; DNA: TGCGCCAGCAGCTCAATAGTGTCCACTAATGAAAAACTGTTTTTT; CDR3: CASSSIVSTNEKLFF
length: 13; size: -; V: TRBV28; J: TRBJ2-3; D: TRBD1; DNA: TGTGCCAGCAGTTTAGGACAGGTCGGGACGCAGTATTTT; CDR3: CASSLGQVGTQYF
length: 13; size: -; V: TRBV25-1; J: TRBJ1-1; D: -; DNA: TGTGCCAGCAGGATCGGAGGGAGCACTGAAGCTTTCTTT; CDR3: CASRIGGSTEAFF
length: 13; size: -; V: TRBV7-2; J: TRBJ2-7; D: -; DNA: TGTGCCAGCACCCCTGGAGGGGCCTACGAGCAGTACTTC; CDR3: CASTPGGAYEQYF
length: 14; size: -; V: TRBV5-6; J: TRBJ1-1; D: TRBD1; DNA: TGTGCCAGCAGCTTCGGACAGGCAATCAGCGAAGCTTTCTTT; CDR3: CASSFGQAISEAFF
length: 16; size: -; V: TRBV6-1; J: TRBJ1-5; D: -; DNA: TGTGCCAGCAGTGAAATGACTGGACACCCTAATCAGCCCCAGCATTTT; CDR3: CASSEMTGHPNQPQHF
length: 17; size: -; V: TRBV6-1; J: TRBJ2-1; D: TRBD1; DNA: TGTGCCAGCAGTGGACGGGTCTGGGACAGGGGGGACTTTGAGCAGTTCTTC; CDR3: CASSGRVWDRGDFEQFF
length: 13; size: -; V: TRBV5-6; J: TRBJ2-2; D: -; DNA: TGTGCCAGCAGCTTGGCTTACGGCGGGGAGCTGTTTTTT; CDR3: CASSLAYGGELFF
length: 16; size: once; V: TRBV9; J: TRBJ1-6; D: -; DNA: TGTGCCAGCAGCGGAGGCCCTCAGGGGAAGGGATCACCCCTCCACTTT; CDR3: CASSGGPQGKGSPLHF
length: 14; size: -; V: TRBV5-1; J: TRBJ2-1; D: TRBD2; DNA: TGCGCCAGCAGCTATAGCGGGAACTACAATGAGCAGTTCTTC; CDR3: CASSYSGNYNEQFF
length: 14; size: -; V: TRBV9; J: TRBJ2-5; D: -; DNA: TGTGCCAGCAGTGGACAGGGCGGGGGAGAGACCCAGTACTTC; CDR3: CASSGQGGGETQYF
length: 15; size: -; V: TRBV27; J: TRBJ2-7; D: -; DNA: TGTGCCAGCAGTTCCTATAATGCCTTAACCTACGAGCAGTACTTC; CDR3: CASSSYNALTYEQYF
length: 17; size: -; V: TRBV28; J: TRBJ2-1; D: -; DNA: TGTGCCAGCAGTTCATGGGACCGGACTTTGGTTGGGAATGAGCAGTTCTTC; CDR3: CASSSWDRTLVGNEQFF
length: 11; size: -; V: TRBV10-3; J: TRBJ2-5; D: -; DNA: TGTGCCATCAGTGAGGGCAGGGAGGAGCACTTC; CDR3: CAISEGREEHF
length: 14; size: -; V: TRBV28; J: TRBJ2-2; D: -; DNA: TGTGCCAGCACGATCCAGGGGGGCGGCGGGGAGCTGTTTTTT; CDR3: CASTIQGGGGELFF
length: 15; size: once; V: TRBV27; J: TRBJ2-7; D: -; DNA: TGTGCCAGCAGTTTATTAACCGGACTGTTCTACGAGCAGTACTTC; CDR3: CASSLLTGLFYEQYF
length: 11; size: -; V: TRBV18; J: TRBJ2-5; D: -; DNA: TGTGCCAGCTCGCTCGGGGGGACCCAGTACTTC; CDR3: CASSLGGTQYF
length: 16; size: once; V: TRBV5-1; J: TRBJ2-7; D: TRBD1; DNA: TGCGCCAGCAGCTTGGCGCCCGGGACAGGGACCTACGAGCAGTACTTC; CDR3: CASSLAPGTGTYEQYF
length: 13; size: -; V: TRBV9; J: TRBJ1-5; D: -; DNA: TGTGCCAGCAGCCTGGACAGCGATCAGCCCCAGCATTTT; CDR3: CASSLDSDQPQHF
length: 19; size: -; V: TRBV4-1; J: TRBJ2-7; D: TRBD2; DNA: TGCGCCAGCAGCACCCCCGGGACTAGCGGGGCTCGATTCTCCTACGAGCAGTACTTC; CDR3: CASSTPGTSGARFSYEQYF
length: 11; size: -; V: TRBV20-1; J: TRBJ2-1; D: -; DNA: TGCAGTGCTATTCCCCCCTATGAGCAGTTCTTC; CDR3: CSAIPPYEQFF
length: 13; size: -; V: TRBV6-1; J: TRBJ1-3; D: -; DNA: TGTGCCAGCAGATCGGTATCAGGAAACACCATATATTTT; CDR3: CASRSVSGNTIYF
length: 12; size: -; V: TRBV7-9; J: TRBJ2-7; D: -; DNA: TGTGCCAGTTCATCAGGGGACTACGAGCAGTACTTC; CDR3: CASSSGDYEQYF
length: 13; size: -; V: TRBV5-1; J: TRBJ2-2; D: -; DNA: TGCGCCAGCAGCCTCCAGATTGGCGGGGAGCTGTTTTTT; CDR3: CASSLQIGGELFF
length: 17; size: -; V: TRBV4-1; J: TRBJ1-1; D: -; DNA: TGCGCCAGCAGCCAAGAAGGGTTTGGACGGGAGAACACTGAAGCTTTCTTT; CDR3: CASSQEGFGRENTEAFF
length: 13; size: once; V: TRBV19; J: TRBJ1-1; D: -; DNA: TGTGCCAGTAATCGCGGGAAGGGAACTGAAGCTTTCTTT; CDR3: CASNRGKGTEAFF